This passage covers 25 T cell receptor beta chains from one sample sequenced in a study of cytomegalovirus exposure and HLA in healthy donors. Sequencing used immunoSEQ multiplex PCR; TCRdb keeps in-frame clones, though not all of them. The sample holds under 200,000 clones; about 90% are singletons and the top ten take under 13%. The sequencing input was PBMCs. Source of these receptors: a woman under 30 in good health and CMV-seropositive.

The chain joins TRBV28 to TRBJ1-2; D remains ambiguous. Looked up from germline, CDR1 is MDHEN and CDR2 is SYDVKM. This CDR3 region has 12 residues. With 5 bases removed from V and 2 bases from J, the gap between germline ends came to 6 bases. The CDR3 sequence is CASSNTNYGYTF. CDR3 in DNA: TGTGCCAGCAGTAACACGAACTATGGCTACACCTTC.

V gene TRBV15 combines with J gene TRBJ2-1, with a possible D match to TRBD2 (5 bases). The CDR3 extends over 14 amino acids. CDR1 is LNHNV, CDR2 YYDKDF, per germline (reference sequence). V gave up 3 bases and J gave up 7 bases, with 13 bases separating them. The CDR3 DNA sequence: TGTGCCACCAGCAGGGACTCTCCGGGGAATGAGCAGTTCTTC. Its translation: CATSRDSPGNEQFF.

V gene TRBV6-5 combines with J gene TRBJ1-1; no clear D gene. V was trimmed by 6 bases and J by 4 bases, leaving 9 bases between them. The germline CDR1 and CDR2 sequences are MNHEY and SVGAGI. CDR3 length equals 12 residues. The CDR3 DNA follows: TGTGCCAGCAGACGGGAGAGCACTGAAGCTTTCTTT. Its protein is CASRRESTEAFF.

The chain carries TRBV6-5 and TRBJ2-7; the match to TRBD1 covers 12 bases. This CDR3 spans 16 amino acids. Trimming at V came to 0 bases and at J to 5 bases, leaving 5 bases not matched to a gene. Germline V CDR1 and CDR2: MNHEY, SVGAGI. As DNA, the CDR3 is TGTGCCAGCAGTTACTCATTGGGACAGGGGGCCCACGAGCAGTACTTC. Translated, it gives CASSYSLGQGAHEQYF.

For the CDR3, the DNA is TGTGCCAGCAGTCCTCAGGGGTGGCATACGCAGTATTTT. Its translation is CASSPQGWHTQYF. The chain recombines TRBV2 with TRBJ2-3; D possibly corresponds to TRBD1 (6 bases). V lost 5 bases, J lost 7 bases, and 13 bases lay in between. Germline lookup yields CDR1 SNHLY and CDR2 FYNNEI. The CDR3 contains 13 residues.

The gene calls are TRBV7-9 and TRBJ1-2; possibly TRBD1 for D (5 bases). Deletions cut 3 bases from V and 0 bases from J, with 8 bases between. Germline lookup yields CDR1 SEHNR and CDR2 FQNEAQ (reference sequence). The CDR3 has 14 amino acids. DNA for the CDR3: TGTGCCAGCAGCTTTGCAGGGTCTAACTATGGCTACACCTTC. Translating it yields CASSFAGSNYGYTF.

The chain employs TRBV28 and TRBJ2-4, with D unresolved. This CDR3 comprises 15 residues. The germline gives CDR1 MDHEN, CDR2 SYDVKM. The V and J ends lost 2 bases and 10 bases respectively, with 18 bases between them. The CDR3 loop is CASSLRSGGVGIQYF. CDR3 sequence (DNA): TGTGCCAGCAGTTTAAGGAGTGGTGGAGTTGGAATTCAGTACTTC.

The rearrangement uses TRBV28 and TRBJ1-2; TRBD1 matches 8 bases. There are 16 residues in the CDR3. The V segment lost 5 bases and the J segment 4 bases; nucleotides outside the gene matches: 12. The germline V gene encodes CDR1 MDHEN and CDR2 SYDVKM. CDR3 loop: CASSPLDREGIYGYTF. In nucleotides, the CDR3 is TGTGCCAGCAGTCCATTGGACAGGGAGGGAATCTATGGCTACACCTTC.

The chain links TRBV6-5 to TRBJ2-6; TRBD1 might be the D (5 bases). There are 14 residues in the CDR3. Germline loops: CDR1 MNHEY, CDR2 SVGAGI. V shed 4 bases and J shed 3 bases, with 7 bases lying between them. CDR3 sequence (DNA): TGTGCCAGCAGTTCAGGGTTTGGGGCCAACGTCCTGACTTTC. This sequence encodes CASSSGFGANVLTF.

The chain recombines TRBV29-1 with TRBJ1-4, with 8 bases lining up with TRBD1. This CDR3 is built from 13 residues. Per the germline V gene, CDR1 is SQVTM and CDR2 is ANQGSEA. The V segment lost 7 bases and the J segment 7 bases; nucleotides outside the gene matches: 8. CDR3 region: CSARTGTSEKLFF. The CDR3 coding sequence is TGCAGCGCCCGGACAGGGACCTCTGAAAAACTGTTTTTT.

The chain couples TRBV19 to TRBJ1-1; the D gene is possibly TRBD1 (5 bases). CDR1 is LNHDA and CDR2 is SQIVND in the germline V gene (reference sequence). Trimming removed 3 bases from V and 0 bases from J, with 11 bases in between. CDR3 length: 15 amino acids. The CDR3 region has the DNA TGTGCCAGTAGTATCGACAGAAAGATGAACACTGAAGCTTTCTTT. Translation gives CASSIDRKMNTEAFF.

J is TRBJ1-2 and V is TRBV7-2; 7 bases line up with TRBD1. Looked up from germline, CDR1 is SGHTA and CDR2 is FQGNSA. The length of the CDR3 is 15 residues. Trimming cost V 4 bases and J 8 bases; bases outside gene matches: 13. DNA for the CDR3: TGTGCCAGCAGCTCCCCAGGGGGGTTAACTGACGGCTACACCTTC. Translating it yields CASSSPGGLTDGYTF.

V gene TRBV4-1 combines with J gene TRBJ2-3, with 13 bases fitting TRBD2. Germline lookup yields CDR1 MGHRA and CDR2 YSYEKL. With V trimmed by 4 bases and J by 0 bases, 4 bases remained unmatched. The CDR3 is made up of 17 amino acids. The DNA of the CDR3 is TGCGCCAGCAGCCTGGGACTAGCGGGACGTAGCACAGATACGCAGTATTTT. This translates into CASSLGLAGRSTDTQYF.

CDR3 residues: CASSPPGDTEAFF. The CDR3 DNA sequence: TGTGCCAGCAGCCCCCCAGGGGACACTGAAGCTTTCTTT. V is TRBV9 and J is TRBJ1-1, with D possibly being TRBD1 (6 bases). Trimming removed 4 bases at V and 3 bases at J, with 10 bases between. This CDR3 is 13 amino acids long. The germline CDR1 and CDR2 sequences are SGDLS and YYNGEE.

The chain employs TRBV29-1 and TRBJ2-1, with 10 positions matching TRBD2. CDR3 size: 14 residues. Trimming removed 7 bases from V and 7 bases from J; junction bases left unmatched: 10. Germline V gene lookup returns CDR1 SQVTM and CDR2 ANQGSEA. CDR3 sequence: CSGFGASGGNEQFF. DNA of the CDR3: TGCAGCGGCTTCGGGGCTAGCGGGGGTAATGAGCAGTTCTTC.

This clone was observed a single time. J is TRBJ2-7 and V is TRBV6-1; maybe TRBD2 (6 bases). Per the germline V gene, CDR1 is MNHNS and CDR2 is SASEGT. This CDR3 is 14 amino acids long. Trimming cost V 7 bases and J 5 bases, with 18 bases left between them. CDR3 nucleotides: TGTGCCAGCACGGACCGGGGGACGATGCACGAGCAGTACTTC. This translates into CASTDRGTMHEQYF.

J is TRBJ1-2 and V is TRBV5-5, with D perhaps TRBD1 (5 bases). Germline V gives CDR1 SGHKS, CDR2 YYEKEE (reference sequence). V was cut by 4 bases and J by 7 bases, with 14 bases left in between. The CDR3 is 13 residues long. DNA of the CDR3: TGTGCCAGCAGCCAGACAGAAATATTTGGCTACACCTTC. This codes for CASSQTEIFGYTF.

The CDR3 spells CASSPSTGSDAEQYF. Here the CDR3 DNA reads TGTGCCAGCTCACCGTCGACAGGTTCTGACGCCGAGCAGTACTTC. The chain joins TRBV18 to TRBJ2-7, with a tentative D call TRBD1 (6 bases). The CDR3 has 15 amino acids. From germline, CDR1 is KGHSH and CDR2 LQKENI. Trimming removed 3 bases from V and 6 bases from J, with 18 bases in between.

This chain links TRBV6-6 with TRBJ2-5; D is unclear. Germline CDR1 is MNHNY and CDR2 is SVGAGI (reference sequence). The CDR3 sequence is 13 residues long. V gave up 5 bases and J gave up 2 bases, with 9 bases separating them. CDR3 sequence reads: CASSGGEQETQYF. For the CDR3, the DNA is TGTGCCAGCAGTGGCGGAGAGCAAGAGACCCAGTACTTC.

This clone has a handful of counts. This rearrangement joins TRBV10-1 to TRBJ2-7; D perhaps matches TRBD2 (6 bases). V lost 8 bases, J lost 1 base, and 18 bases lay in between. In germline, CDR1 is WNHNN, CDR2 SYGVQD (reference sequence). This CDR3 has 15 residues. The DNA for the CDR3 is TGCGCCAGCGGCTCCGGGACTCTCATTTCCTACGAGCAGTACTTC. Its protein is CASGSGTLISYEQYF.

The chain employs TRBV7-9 and TRBJ1-4; 9 bases align to TRBD1. This CDR3 is built from 14 residues. J was trimmed by 8 bases and V by 4 bases; bases with no gene match: 5. The germline CDR1 and CDR2 sequences are SEHNR and FQNEAQ (reference sequence). Here the CDR3 DNA reads TGTGCCAGCAGCTCGGGACAGGGAGGGGAAAAACTGTTTTTT. This translates into CASSSGQGGEKLFF.

The V call is TRBV15, the J call TRBJ2-2; weak D call: TRBD2 (6 bases). This CDR3 spans 17 amino acids. V lost 0 bases and J 0 bases, leaving 11 bases between the germline ends. Germline V lookup: CDR1 LNHNV, CDR2 YYDKDF (reference sequence). The CDR3 reads CATSRDRAGSNTGELFF. DNA for the CDR3: TGTGCCACCAGCAGAGATAGGGCGGGGTCGAACACCGGGGAGCTGTTTTTT.

This chain joins TRBV20-1 and TRBJ2-1, with TRBD2 identical over 9 bases. This CDR3 spans 11 amino acids. V trimming: 6 bases; J trimming: 14 bases; junction bases outside the gene matches: 8. Germline assignment: CDR1 DFQATT and CDR2 SNEGSKA (reference sequence). CDR3 residues: CSAPRGGSEFF. The DNA of the CDR3 is TGCAGTGCCCCGCGGGGGGGGAGTGAGTTCTTC.

A remark on this clone: In the same sample, other DNA sequences code for this CDR3. V usage is TRBV18 and J usage is TRBJ1-2, with a tentative D call TRBD1 (6 bases). V was pared by 3 bases and J by 2 bases, with 10 bases between. Germline assignment: CDR1 KGHSH and CDR2 LQKENI. CDR3 length: 14 amino acids. CDR3: CASSPLTGNYGYTF. The CDR3 DNA is TGTGCCAGCTCACCCCTTACAGGGAACTATGGCTACACCTTC.

The chain links TRBV5-1 to TRBJ1-3, with D possibly TRBD1 on 5 matching bases. V lost 4 bases and J lost 4, with 12 bases in between. CDR1 and CDR2 (germline): SGHRS, YFSETQ. The CDR3 consists of 14 residues. CDR3 sequence: CASSPTRQGNTIYF. The DNA of the CDR3 is TGCGCCAGCAGCCCCACTCGACAGGGAAACACCATATATTTT.